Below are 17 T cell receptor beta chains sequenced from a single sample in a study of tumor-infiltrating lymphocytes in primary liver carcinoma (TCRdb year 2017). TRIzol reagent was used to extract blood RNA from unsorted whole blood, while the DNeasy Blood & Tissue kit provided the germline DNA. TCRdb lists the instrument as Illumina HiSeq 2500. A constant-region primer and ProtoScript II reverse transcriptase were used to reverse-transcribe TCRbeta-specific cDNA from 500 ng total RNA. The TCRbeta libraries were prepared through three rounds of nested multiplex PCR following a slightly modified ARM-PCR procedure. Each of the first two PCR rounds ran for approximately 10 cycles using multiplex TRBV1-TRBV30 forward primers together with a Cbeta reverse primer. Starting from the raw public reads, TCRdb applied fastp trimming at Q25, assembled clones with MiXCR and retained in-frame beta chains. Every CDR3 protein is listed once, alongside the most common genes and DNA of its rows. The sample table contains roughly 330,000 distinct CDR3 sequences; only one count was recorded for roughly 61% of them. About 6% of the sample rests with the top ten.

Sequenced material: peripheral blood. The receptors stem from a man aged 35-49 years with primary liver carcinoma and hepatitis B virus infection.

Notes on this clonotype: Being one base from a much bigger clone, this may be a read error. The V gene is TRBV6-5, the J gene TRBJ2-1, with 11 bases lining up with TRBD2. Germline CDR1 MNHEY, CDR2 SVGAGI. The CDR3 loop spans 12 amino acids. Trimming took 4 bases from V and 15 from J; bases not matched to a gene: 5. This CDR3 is CASSSVAGGPFF. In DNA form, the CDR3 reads TGTGCCAGCAGTTCCGTAGCGGGAGGGCCGTTCTTC.

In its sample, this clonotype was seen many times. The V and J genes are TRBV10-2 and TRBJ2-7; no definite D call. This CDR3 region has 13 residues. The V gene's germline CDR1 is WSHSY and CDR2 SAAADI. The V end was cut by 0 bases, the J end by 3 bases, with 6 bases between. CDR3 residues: CASSESSFYEQYF. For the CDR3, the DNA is TGCGCCAGCAGTGAGTCGAGTTTCTACGAGCAGTACTTC.

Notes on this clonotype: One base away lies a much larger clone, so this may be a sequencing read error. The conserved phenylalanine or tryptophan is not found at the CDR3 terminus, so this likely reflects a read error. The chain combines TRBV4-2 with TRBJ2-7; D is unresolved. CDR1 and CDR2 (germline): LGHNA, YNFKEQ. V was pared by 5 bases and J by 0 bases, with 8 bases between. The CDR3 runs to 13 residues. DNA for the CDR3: TGTGCCAGCAGCGCTACACGCTCCTACGAGCAGTACCTC. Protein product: CASSATRSYEQYL.

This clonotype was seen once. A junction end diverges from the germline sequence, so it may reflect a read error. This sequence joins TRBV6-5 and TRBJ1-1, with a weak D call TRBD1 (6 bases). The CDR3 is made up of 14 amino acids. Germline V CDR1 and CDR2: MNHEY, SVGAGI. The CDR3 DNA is TGTGCCGGCAGTTACGCTGGGGGGCGTGCTGAAGCTTTCTTT. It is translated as CAGSYAGGRAEAFF.

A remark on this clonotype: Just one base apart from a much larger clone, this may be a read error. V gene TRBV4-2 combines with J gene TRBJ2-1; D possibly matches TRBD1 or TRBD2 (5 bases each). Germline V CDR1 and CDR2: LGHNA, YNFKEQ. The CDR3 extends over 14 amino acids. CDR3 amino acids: CANSHGGGGNEQFF. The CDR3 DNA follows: TGTGCCAACAGCCATGGCGGTGGGGGCAATGAGCAGTTCTTC.

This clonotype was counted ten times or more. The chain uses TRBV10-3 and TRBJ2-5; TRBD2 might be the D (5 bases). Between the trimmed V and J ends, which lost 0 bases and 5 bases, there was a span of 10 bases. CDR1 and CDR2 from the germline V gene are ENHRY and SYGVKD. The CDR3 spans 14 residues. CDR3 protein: CAISESRGSETQYF. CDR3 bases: TGTGCCATCAGTGAGTCGAGAGGGTCGGAGACCCAGTACTTC.

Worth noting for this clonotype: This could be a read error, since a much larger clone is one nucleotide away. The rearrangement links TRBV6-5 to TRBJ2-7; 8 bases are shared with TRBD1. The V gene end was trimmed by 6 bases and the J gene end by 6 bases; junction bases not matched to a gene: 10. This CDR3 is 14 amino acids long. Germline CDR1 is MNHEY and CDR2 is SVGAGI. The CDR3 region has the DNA TGTGCCAGCAGCCCCAGGACAGGGATATGCGAGCAGTACTTC. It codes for CASSPRTGICEQYF.

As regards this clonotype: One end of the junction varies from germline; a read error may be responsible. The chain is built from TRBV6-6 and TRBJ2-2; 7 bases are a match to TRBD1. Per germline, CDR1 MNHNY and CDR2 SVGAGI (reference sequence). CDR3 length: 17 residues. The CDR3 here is CVSSYPQRTGNTGELFF. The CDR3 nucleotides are TGTGTCAGCAGTTACCCTCAACGGACAGGGAACACCGGGGAGCTGTTTTTT.

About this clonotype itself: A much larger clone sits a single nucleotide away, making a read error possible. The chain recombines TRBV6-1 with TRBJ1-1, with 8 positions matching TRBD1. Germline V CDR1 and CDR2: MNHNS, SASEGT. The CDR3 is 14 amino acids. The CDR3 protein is CASSARQGRTEVFF. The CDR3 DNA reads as TGTGCCAGCAGTGCCCGACAGGGGAGAACTGAAGTTTTCTTT.

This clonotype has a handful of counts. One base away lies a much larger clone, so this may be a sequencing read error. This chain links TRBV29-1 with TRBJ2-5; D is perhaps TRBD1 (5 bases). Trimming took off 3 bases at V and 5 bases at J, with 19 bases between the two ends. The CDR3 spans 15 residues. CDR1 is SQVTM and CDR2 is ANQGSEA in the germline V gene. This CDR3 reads CSVEWVVTERETQYF. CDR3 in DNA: TGCAGCGTTGAGTGGGTGGTGACAGAACGGGAGACCCAGTACTTC.

The CDR3 sequence: CASLGHPNTGELFF. The CDR3 DNA is TGTGCCAGCCTAGGACATCCAAACACCGGGGAGCTGTTTTTT. The chain is built from TRBV6-1 and TRBJ2-2; a possible D gene is TRBD1 (5 bases). Germline-derived CDR1 and CDR2 are MNHNS and SASEGT. This CDR3 has 14 amino acids. V lost 8 bases, J lost 2 bases, and 12 bases lay in between.

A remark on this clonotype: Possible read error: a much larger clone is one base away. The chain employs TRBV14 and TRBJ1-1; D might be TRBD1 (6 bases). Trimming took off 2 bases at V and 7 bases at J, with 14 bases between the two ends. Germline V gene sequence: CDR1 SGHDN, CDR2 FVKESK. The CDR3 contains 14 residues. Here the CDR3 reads CASSQYGRGGEAFF. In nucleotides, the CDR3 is TGTGCCAGCAGCCAATATGGCAGGGGAGGTGAAGCTTTCTTT. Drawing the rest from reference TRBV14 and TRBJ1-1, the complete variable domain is EAGVTQFPSHSVIEKGQTVTLRCDPISGHDNLYWYRRVMGKEIKFLLHFVKESKQDESGMPNNRFLAERTGGTYSTLKVQPAELEDSGVYFCASSQYGRGGEAFFGQGTRLTVV.

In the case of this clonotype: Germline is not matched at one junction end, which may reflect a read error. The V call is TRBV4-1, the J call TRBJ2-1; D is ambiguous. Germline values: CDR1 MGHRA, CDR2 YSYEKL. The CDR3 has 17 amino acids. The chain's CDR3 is CARSRKEAAASYNEQFF. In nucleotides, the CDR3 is TGCGCCAGAAGCCGCAAAGAGGCGGCAGCTTCCTACAATGAGCAGTTCTTC.

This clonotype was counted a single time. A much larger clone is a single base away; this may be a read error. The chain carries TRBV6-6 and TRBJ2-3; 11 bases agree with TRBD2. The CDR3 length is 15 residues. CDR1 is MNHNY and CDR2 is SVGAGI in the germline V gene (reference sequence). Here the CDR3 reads CVSSPIAGGPNTQYF. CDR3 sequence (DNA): TGTGTCAGCAGTCCTATAGCGGGAGGGCCTAATACGCAGTATTTT.

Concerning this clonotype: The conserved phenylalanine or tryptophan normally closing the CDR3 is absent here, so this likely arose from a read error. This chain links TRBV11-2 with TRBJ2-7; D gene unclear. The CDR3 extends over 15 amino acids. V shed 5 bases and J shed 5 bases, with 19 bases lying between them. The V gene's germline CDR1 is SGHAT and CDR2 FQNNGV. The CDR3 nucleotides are TGTGCCAGCAGCGAGCAGGTCACTCCGACCCACGAGCAGTACTTA. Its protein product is CASSEQVTPTHEQYL.

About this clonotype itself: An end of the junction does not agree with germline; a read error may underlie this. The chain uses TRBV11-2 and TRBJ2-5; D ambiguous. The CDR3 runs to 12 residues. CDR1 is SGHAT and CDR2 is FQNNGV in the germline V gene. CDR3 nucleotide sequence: TGTGCCAGCAGCTCAAGTGGAGAGACTCAGTACTTC. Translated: CASSSSGETQYF.

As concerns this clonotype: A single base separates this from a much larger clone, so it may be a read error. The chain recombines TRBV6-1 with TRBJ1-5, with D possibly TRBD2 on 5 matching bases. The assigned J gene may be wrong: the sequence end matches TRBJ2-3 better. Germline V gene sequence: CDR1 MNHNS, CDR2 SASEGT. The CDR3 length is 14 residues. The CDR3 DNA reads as TGTGCCAGCACTCGGGGTTATAGCAATCAGCCCCAGTATTTT. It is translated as CASTRGYSNQPQYF.